The 21 T cell receptor beta chains presented below share a single source sample, sequenced in a study of T cells in women clearing cervical HPV infection. Data came from immunoSEQ multiplex PCR; TCRdb stores just in-frame clones and leaves some out. Here the sample table reports over 45,000 clones. The sample comprised blood buffy coat. The source is a woman aged 18 to 75 with a cervical HPV16 infection that either progressed to CIN3+ or cleared (not recorded which).

As regards this clone: The observed sequence ends 3 residues before the CDR3 terminus, with the missing tail filled in from the germline J gene. This chain connects TRBV10-2 to TRBJ2-1, with unresolved D. Trimming cost V 8 bases and J 6 bases, with 11 bases left between them. Germline CDR1 and CDR2: WSHSY and SAAADI. The CDR3 runs to 12 residues. The CDR3 sequence is CASGPLGNEQFF. Incomplete CDR3 DNA: TGCGCCAGCGGGCCATTGGGCAATGAG.

On this clone itself: The CDR3 goes on 3 residues after the read ends, and that part is filled in from the germline J gene. This chain connects TRBV9 to TRBJ1-1; 7 nucleotides align to TRBD1. CDR1 and CDR2 (germline): SGDLS, YYNGEE. This CDR3 contains 11 residues. This chain's CDR3 is CASSAGGRAFF. The CDR3 DNA, read in part, is TGTGCCAGCAGCGCAGGGGGGCGC.

Comment on this clone: Coverage ceases 3 residues before the CDR3 finishes, and the germline J gene fills in the end. This rearrangement joins TRBV28 to TRBJ2-6, with D tentatively TRBD2 (5 bases). The length of the CDR3 is 14 residues. Germline-derived CDR1 and CDR2 are MDHEN and SYDVKM. The ends were cut back, 10 bases at V and 2 bases at J, with 12 bases in the middle. The chain's CDR3 is CATGGSPGANVLTF. CDR3 bases read: TGTGCCACCGGCGGGTCCCCTGGGGCCAACGTC.

Details on this clone: With the read ending 3 residues before the CDR3 end, the germline J gene is used to fill in that end. The rearrangement joins TRBV11-1 to TRBJ2-3; D may be TRBD2 (5 bases). The CDR3 covers 15 residues. Trimming left V 4 bases short and J 4 bases short, with 15 bases between. Germline V gives CDR1 SGHAT, CDR2 FQDESV (reference sequence). The sequenced part of the CDR3 DNA is TGTGCCAGCAGCTATTCTAGGAGGTTGGCAGATACG. It is translated as CASSYSRRLADT. The entire CDR3 reads CASSYSRRLADTQYF.

Regarding this clone: The read ends 3 residues before the CDR3 terminus; that terminus is restored from the germline J gene. This rearrangement joins TRBV7-9 to TRBJ2-1; 9 bases are shared with TRBD2. The CDR3 totals 15 residues. Germline loops: CDR1 SEHNR, CDR2 FQNEAQ (reference sequence). V lost 3 bases to trimming and J lost 9 bases; unmatched junction nucleotides: 9. CDR3 protein: CASSFSGGGRTEQFF. CDR3 bases read: TGTGCCAGCAGCTTTAGCGGGGGCGGTAGGACTGAG.

To note about this clone: The read halts 3 residues ahead of the CDR3 end, with the missing end drawn from the germline J gene. The chain recombines TRBV30 with TRBJ2-5; D unresolved. Germline V gene sequence: CDR1 GTSNPN, CDR2 SVGIG (reference sequence). The CDR3 runs 13 residues. Trimming took off 2 bases at V and 5 bases at J, with 12 bases between the two ends. The covered CDR3 bases are TGTGCCTGGAGTACGCAAAAGCACGAGACC. Protein: CAWSTQKHET. The whole CDR3 protein is CAWSTQKHETQYF.

About this clone: Read coverage stops 3 residues before the CDR3 terminus; the germline J gene supplies the remainder. This chain links TRBV5-1 with TRBJ2-3; D gene ambiguous. Germline loops: CDR1 SGHRS, CDR2 YFSETQ. The CDR3 contains 15 residues. V shed 0 bases and J shed 0 bases, with 8 bases lying between them. CDR3 DNA, as far as it was read: TGCGCCAGCAGCTTGGACCACCTAAGCACAGATACG. Its protein product is CASSLDHLSTDT. The whole CDR3 protein reads CASSLDHLSTDTQYF.

A remark on this clone: The read is 3 residues too short to cover the CDR3 end, so that end is filled in from the germline J gene. J is TRBJ2-1 and V is TRBV19, with D unresolved. CDR1 is LNHDA and CDR2 is SQIVND in the germline V gene (reference sequence). The germline V and J ends were trimmed by 1 base and 4 bases, with 14 bases remaining between them. The CDR3 runs to 16 residues. CDR3 DNA (partial): TGTGCCAGTAGTATAGGCGACTCAGCGTCATACAATGAG. Its protein is CASSIGDSASYNE. The complete CDR3 reads CASSIGDSASYNEQFF.

The sequenced CDR3 bases are TGTGCCAGCAGCTTAACCCAGGGCAGTGAG. The encoded protein is CASSLTQGSE. The whole CDR3 region reads CASSLTQGSEQFF. The V call is TRBV11-3, the J call TRBJ2-1; possibly TRBD1 for D (5 bases). From the germline J gene comes the end of the CDR3, since the read stops 3 residues before it. Per the germline V gene, CDR1 is SGHNT and CDR2 is YENEEA. V lost 2 bases to trimming and J lost 9 bases, with 11 bases between them. This CDR3 region has 13 residues.

As concerns this clone: The CDR3 end is not reached by the read, which stops 3 residues before it; the germline J gene fills it in. V gene TRBV11-1 combines with J gene TRBJ2-7; D remains ambiguous. The V and J ends lost 8 bases and 5 bases respectively, with 10 bases between them. CDR1 and CDR2 (germline): SGHAT, FQDESV (reference sequence). The CDR3 is 11 amino acids. The CDR3 protein is CASRLVDEQYF. The sequenced CDR3 bases are TGTGCCAGCCGACTCGTGGACGAG.

In regard to this clone: The sequenced fragment ends 3 residues before the CDR3 boundary, so the rest is inferred from the germline J gene. The chain combines TRBV20-1 with TRBJ2-7, with 7 nucleotides matching TRBD2. V lost 3 bases to trimming and J lost 4 bases; unmatched junction nucleotides: 9. Germline CDR1 and CDR2: DFQATT and SNEGSKA (reference sequence). The CDR3 is 14 amino acids. The CDR3 sequence is CSASGGLVIYEQYF. CDR3 bases read: TGCAGTGCTAGCGGAGGACTAGTCATTTACGAG.

On this clone: The DNA ends 3 residues before the CDR3 does, and the rest of the CDR3 is filled in from the germline J gene. This chain joins TRBV6-2 or TRBV6-3 and TRBJ2-2; D remains ambiguous. Trimming left V 6 bases short and J 5 bases short, with 10 bases between. The CDR3 is 13 residues long. Germline CDR1 MNHEY, CDR2 SVGEGT. CDR3 DNA (partial): TGTGCCAGCAGACAGATACCTACCGGGGAG. It is translated as CASRQIPTGE. The complete CDR3 sequence is CASRQIPTGELFF.

Comment on this clone: Read data end 3 residues before the CDR3 end; the end is taken from the germline J gene. The chain joins TRBV7-2 to TRBJ2-7, with TRBD2 matching over 9 bases. The germline V gene encodes CDR1 SGHTA and CDR2 FQGNSA. Trimming at V came to 5 bases and at J to 6 bases, leaving 8 bases not matched to a gene. This CDR3 spans 14 amino acids. This chain's CDR3 is CASSDRRLAAEQYF. The DNA read from the CDR3 is TGTGCCAGCAGCGACCGCCGACTAGCGGCCGAG.

Turning to this clone: The DNA ends 3 residues before the CDR3 does, and the rest of the CDR3 is filled in from the germline J gene. This rearrangement joins TRBV7-3 to TRBJ2-2; possible D gene TRBD1, 6 bases. CDR1 is SGHTA and CDR2 is FQGTGA in the germline V gene. This CDR3 is 14 amino acids long. V dropped 2 bases and J dropped 7 bases, with 11 bases sitting between them. The CDR3 DNA, read in part, is TGTGCCAGCAGCTTAGGAGTAGGGGGCGGGGAG. It yields the protein CASSLGVGGGE. The whole CDR3 reads CASSLGVGGGELFF.

Comments on this clone: The sequence runs out 3 residues before the end of the CDR3; the remainder is reconstructed from the germline J gene. V is TRBV28 and J is TRBJ2-5, with TRBD1 matching 9 bases. This CDR3 has 14 residues. The germline V gene has CDR1 MDHEN and CDR2 SYDVKM. V gave up 6 bases and J gave up 4 bases; unmatched junction bases: 6. Here the CDR3 reads CASSSTGGSETQYF. The sequenced CDR3 bases are TGTGCCAGCAGCTCAACAGGGGGCTCAGAGACC.

About this clone itself: The DNA ends 3 residues before the CDR3 does, and the rest of the CDR3 is filled in from the germline J gene. This chain links TRBV28 with TRBJ1-4, with 9 bases matching TRBD1. The CDR3 length is 15 residues. Looked up from germline, CDR1 is MDHEN and CDR2 is SYDVKM. Trimming took 6 bases from V and 8 from J; bases not matched to a gene: 10. CDR3 DNA, as far as it was read: TGTGCCAGCAGGTCCCGGGACAGGGTTAGCGAAAAA. Translating gives CASRSRDRVSEK. In full, the CDR3 is CASRSRDRVSEKLFF. Full variable domain (rest looked up from reference TRBV28 and TRBJ1-4): DVKVTQSSRYLVKRTGEKVFLECVQDMDHENMFWYRQDPGLGLRLIYFSYDVKMKEKGDIPEGYSVSREKKERFSLILESASTNQTSMYLCASRSRDRVSEKLFFGSGTQLSVL.

Of note for this clone: The read gets to within 3 residues of the CDR3 end, and the germline J gene fills in the rest. This sequence joins TRBV28 and TRBJ1-4, with TRBD1 as a possible D gene (6 bases). V was pared by 6 bases and J by 5 bases, with 13 bases between. CDR3 length: 14 residues. From germline, CDR1 is MDHEN and CDR2 SYDVKM. The part of the CDR3 DNA that was read is TGTGCCAGCAGCTCACAGGGTTTAAATGAAAAA. The encoded protein is CASSSQGLNEK. Given in full, the CDR3 is CASSSQGLNEKLFF.

Remarks on this clone: The read ends 3 residues early relative to the CDR3; the germline J gene fills the gap. The V and J genes are TRBV11-2 and TRBJ2-7; possible D gene TRBD1, 5 bases. This CDR3 has 12 amino acids. Trimming took 0 bases from V and 6 from J, leaving 6 bases between them. CDR1 SGHAT and CDR2 FQNNGV come from the germline V gene. The CDR3 here is CASSLEGVEQYF. The CDR3 bases that were read are TGTGCCAGCAGCTTAGAAGGGGTCGAG.

Concerning this clone itself: Coverage ceases 3 residues before the CDR3 finishes, and the germline J gene fills in the end. The chain has TRBV19 and TRBJ2-1, with D perhaps TRBD1 (6 bases). Trimming removed 10 bases at V and 2 bases at J, with 15 bases between. This CDR3 has 14 residues. Germline V gene lookup returns CDR1 LNHDA and CDR2 SQIVND (reference sequence). CDR3 DNA (partial): TGTGCCACCACTCGAGGACAGACCTACAATGAG. It encodes CATTRGQTYNE. Given in full, the CDR3 is CATTRGQTYNEQFF.

Details on this clone: The CDR3 extends 3 residues past the end of the read, so its final part is completed from the germline J gene. The chain combines TRBV28 with TRBJ1-1; 7 nucleotides match TRBD1. The germline gives CDR1 MDHEN, CDR2 SYDVKM. Trimming removed 2 bases from V and 6 bases from J; junction bases left unmatched: 9. The CDR3 totals 15 residues. The DNA read from the CDR3 is TGTGCCAGCAGTTTAGATTACGGACAGGATGCTGAA. Translating gives CASSLDYGQDAE. The CDR3 as a whole reads CASSLDYGQDAEAFF.

To note about this clone: Read data end 3 residues before the CDR3 end; the end is taken from the germline J gene. The chain has TRBV20-1 and TRBJ2-7; 10 bases match TRBD2. Germline assignment: CDR1 DFQATT and CDR2 SNEGSKA (reference sequence). The V segment lost 6 bases and the J segment 4 bases; nucleotides outside the gene matches: 9. There are 14 residues in the CDR3. CDR3 sequence: CSAPSGRELYEQYF. CDR3 DNA, as far as it was read: TGCAGTGCCCCTAGCGGGAGAGAGCTATACGAG.